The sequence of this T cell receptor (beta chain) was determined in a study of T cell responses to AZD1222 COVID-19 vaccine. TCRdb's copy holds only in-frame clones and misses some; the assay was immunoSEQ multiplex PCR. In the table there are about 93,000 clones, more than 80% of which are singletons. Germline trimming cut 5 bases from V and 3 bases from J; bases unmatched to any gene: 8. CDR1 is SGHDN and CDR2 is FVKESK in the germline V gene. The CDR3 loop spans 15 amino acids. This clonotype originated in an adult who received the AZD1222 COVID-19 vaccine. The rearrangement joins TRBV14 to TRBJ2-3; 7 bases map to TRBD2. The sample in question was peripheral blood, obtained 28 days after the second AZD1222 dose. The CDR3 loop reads CASSRSGLTTDTQYF. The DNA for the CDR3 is TGTGCCAGCAGCAGATCGGGACTAACGACAGATACGCAGTATTTT.